This T cell receptor (beta chain) was obtained from a study of T cell repertoires in cytomegalovirus infection. Study in general: An indication of both CMV infection and matching HLA type came from public TCR beta signatures.

The CDR3 contains 14 residues. CDR1 is MGHDK and CDR2 is SYGVNS in the germline V gene. V was pared by 6 bases and J by 2 bases, with 3 bases of the junction left unmatched. Study-level findings and limits: Based on cumulative public TCR beta family frequency, carriers of CMV plus the relevant HLA were identified. Within the response measured ex vivo, HLA-C-restricted CMV-specific TCR beta clonotypes were dominant.

This clonotype was counted a few times. What it binds is unknown. TCRdb passed the reads through MiXCR, listing each CDR3 protein once. There are 570,000 or so distinct CDR3 sequences in the sample; almost 40% occur only once, and 48% lies in the top ten. This chain links TRBV25-1 with TRBJ2-3; 9 bases map to TRBD1. The material was cultured PBMCs, obtained from culture after CMV antigen stimulation. The clonotype originates from a human donor in good health (CMV status not recorded). Some clones in this sample may be carry-over from other donors' samples. The CDR3 region is CASRRTGDTDTQYF. The CDR3 DNA is TGTGCCAGCAGGAGGACAGGGGACACAGATACGCAGTATTTT.